Detailed here is one T cell receptor (beta chain). The target antigen is unknown. The source of the sample is a study of cytomegalovirus exposure and HLA in healthy donors. Study summary: Assignment to the Caucasian-associated ancestry cluster applied to around 82% of the approximately 360 genotyped donors.

Regarding the study as a whole: Presence/absence analyses rested on an assumption that sequencing depth was roughly uniform across donors.

Looked up from germline, CDR1 is LNHNV and CDR2 is YYDKDF (reference sequence). The CDR3 runs to 18 residues. V lost 5 bases and J lost 3; bases outside the gene matches: 13. The study ran its PCR with 60 Vbeta and 13 Jbeta primers. Data came from immunoSEQ multiplex PCR; TCRdb stores just in-frame clones and leaves some out. Of about 180,000 clones detected, around 80% appear once; the ten largest clones hold under 2%. Sequenced material: PBMCs. This TCR derives from a woman aged 25 to 39 in good health and CMV-seronegative. This chain connects TRBV15 to TRBJ1-5, with 10 bases lining up with TRBD1. The CDR3 DNA is TGTGCCACCAGCGCGGGACAGGGGACTACCATCTTCAATCAGCCCCAGCATTTT. This sequence encodes CATSAGQGTTIFNQPQHF.